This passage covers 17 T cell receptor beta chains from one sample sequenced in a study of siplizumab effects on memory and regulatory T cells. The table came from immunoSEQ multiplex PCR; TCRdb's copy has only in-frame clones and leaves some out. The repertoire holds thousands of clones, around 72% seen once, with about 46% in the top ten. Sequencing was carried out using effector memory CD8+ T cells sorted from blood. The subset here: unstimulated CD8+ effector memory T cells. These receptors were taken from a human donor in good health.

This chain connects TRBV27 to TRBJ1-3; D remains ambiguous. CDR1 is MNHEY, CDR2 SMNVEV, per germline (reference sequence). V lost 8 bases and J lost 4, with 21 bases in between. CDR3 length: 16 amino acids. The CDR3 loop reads CASGPLIGSRGNTIYF. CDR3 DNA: TGTGCCAGCGGCCCCCTAATCGGGTCGAGAGGAAACACCATATATTTT.

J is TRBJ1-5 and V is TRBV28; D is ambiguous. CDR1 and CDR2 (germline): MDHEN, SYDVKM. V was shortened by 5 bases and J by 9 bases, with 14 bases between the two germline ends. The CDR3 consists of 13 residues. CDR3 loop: CASSDPGVRPQHF. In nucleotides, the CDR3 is TGTGCCAGCAGTGACCCGGGTGTACGGCCCCAGCATTTT. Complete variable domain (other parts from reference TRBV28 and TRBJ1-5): DVKVTQSSRYLVKRTGEKVFLECVQDMDHENMFWYRQDPGLGLRLIYFSYDVKMKEKGDIPEGYSVSREKKERFSLILESASTNQTSMYLCASSDPGVRPQHFGDGTRLSIL.

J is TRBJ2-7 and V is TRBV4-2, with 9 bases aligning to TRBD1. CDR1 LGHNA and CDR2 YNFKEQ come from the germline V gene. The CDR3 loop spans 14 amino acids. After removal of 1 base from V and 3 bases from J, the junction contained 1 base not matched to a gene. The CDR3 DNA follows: TGTGCCAGCAGCCAAGGGACAGGGGACTACGAGCAGTACTTC. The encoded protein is CASSQGTGDYEQYF.

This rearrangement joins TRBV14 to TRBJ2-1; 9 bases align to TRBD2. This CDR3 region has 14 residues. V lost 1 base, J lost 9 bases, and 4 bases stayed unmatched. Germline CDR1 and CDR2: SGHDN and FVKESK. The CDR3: CASSQGTSVAEQFF. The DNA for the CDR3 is TGTGCCAGCAGCCAAGGGACTAGCGTGGCTGAGCAGTTCTTC.

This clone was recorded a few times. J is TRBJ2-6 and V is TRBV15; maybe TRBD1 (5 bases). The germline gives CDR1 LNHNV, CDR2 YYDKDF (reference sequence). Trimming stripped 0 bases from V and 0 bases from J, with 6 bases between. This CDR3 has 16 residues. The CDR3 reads CATSRDRGSGANVLTF. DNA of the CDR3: TGTGCCACCAGCAGAGATAGGGGCTCTGGGGCCAACGTCCTGACTTTC.

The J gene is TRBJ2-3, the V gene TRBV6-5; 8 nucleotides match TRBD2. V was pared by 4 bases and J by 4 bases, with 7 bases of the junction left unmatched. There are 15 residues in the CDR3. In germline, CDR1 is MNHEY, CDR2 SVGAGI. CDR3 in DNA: TGTGCCAGCAGTTCCGCCGGACTAGCTCCAGATACGCAGTATTTT. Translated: CASSSAGLAPDTQYF.

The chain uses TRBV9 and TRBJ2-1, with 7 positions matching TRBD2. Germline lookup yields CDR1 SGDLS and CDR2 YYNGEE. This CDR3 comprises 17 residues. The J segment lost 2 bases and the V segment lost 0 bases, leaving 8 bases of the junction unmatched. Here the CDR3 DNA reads TGTGCCAGCAGCGTAGACGGAGGCGGGAGAACCTACAATGAGCAGTTCTTC. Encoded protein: CASSVDGGGRTYNEQFF.

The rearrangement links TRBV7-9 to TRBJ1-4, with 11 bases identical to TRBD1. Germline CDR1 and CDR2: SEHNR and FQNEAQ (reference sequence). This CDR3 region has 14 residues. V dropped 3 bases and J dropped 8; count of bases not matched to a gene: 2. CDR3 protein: CASSFGTGGEKLFF. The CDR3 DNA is TGTGCCAGCAGCTTCGGGACAGGGGGAGAAAAACTGTTTTTT.

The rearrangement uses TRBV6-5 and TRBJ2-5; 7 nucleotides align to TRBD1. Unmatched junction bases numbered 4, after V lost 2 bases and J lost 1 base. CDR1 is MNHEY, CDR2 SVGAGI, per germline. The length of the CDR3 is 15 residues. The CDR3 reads CASSYLGQPQETQYF. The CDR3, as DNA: TGTGCCAGCAGTTACCTGGGACAGCCCCAAGAGACCCAGTACTTC.

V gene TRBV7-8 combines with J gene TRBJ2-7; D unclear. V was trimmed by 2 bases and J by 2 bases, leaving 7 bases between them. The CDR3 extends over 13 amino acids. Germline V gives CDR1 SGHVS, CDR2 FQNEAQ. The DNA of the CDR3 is TGTGCCAGCAGCTTAACTATGACCTACGAGCAGTACTTC. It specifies CASSLTMTYEQYF.

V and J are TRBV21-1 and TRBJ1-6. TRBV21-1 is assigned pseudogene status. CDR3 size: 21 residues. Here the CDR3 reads CASRVGVATHTSLHHNSPLHF. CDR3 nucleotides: TGTGCCAGCAGAGTCGGTGTAGCTACACATACATCATTACATCATAATTCACCCCTCCACTTT.

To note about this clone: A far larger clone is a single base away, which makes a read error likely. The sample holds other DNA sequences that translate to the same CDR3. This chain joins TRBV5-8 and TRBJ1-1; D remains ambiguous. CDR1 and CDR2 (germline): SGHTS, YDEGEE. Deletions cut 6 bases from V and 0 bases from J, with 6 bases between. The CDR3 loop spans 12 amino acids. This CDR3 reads CASKGVNTEAFF. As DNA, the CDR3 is TGTGCCAGCAAGGGAGTGAACACTGAAGCTTTCTTT.

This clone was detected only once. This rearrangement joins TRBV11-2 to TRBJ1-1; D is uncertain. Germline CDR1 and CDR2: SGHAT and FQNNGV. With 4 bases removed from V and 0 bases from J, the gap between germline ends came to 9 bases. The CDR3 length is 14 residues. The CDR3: CASSSVGMNTEAFF. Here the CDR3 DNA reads TGTGCCAGCAGCTCTGTTGGCATGAACACTGAAGCTTTCTTT. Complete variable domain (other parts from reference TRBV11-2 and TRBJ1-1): EAGVAQSPRYKIIEKRQSVAFWCNPISGHATLYWYQQILGQGPKLLIQFQNNGVVDDSQLPKDRFSAERLKGVDSTLKIQPAKLEDSAVYLCASSSVGMNTEAFFGQGTRLTVV.

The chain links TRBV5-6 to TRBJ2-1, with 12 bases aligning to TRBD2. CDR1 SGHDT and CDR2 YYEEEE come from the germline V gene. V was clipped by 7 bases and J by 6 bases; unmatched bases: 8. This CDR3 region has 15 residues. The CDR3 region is CASGKLAGGGNEQFF. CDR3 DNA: TGTGCCAGCGGCAAACTAGCGGGAGGTGGCAATGAGCAGTTCTTC. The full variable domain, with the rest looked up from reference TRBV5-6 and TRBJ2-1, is DAGVTQSPTHLIKTRGQQVTLRCSPKSGHDTVSWYQQALGQGPQFIFQYYEEEERQRGNFPDRFSGHQFPNYSSELNVNALLLGDSALYLCASGKLAGGGNEQFFGPGTRLTVL.

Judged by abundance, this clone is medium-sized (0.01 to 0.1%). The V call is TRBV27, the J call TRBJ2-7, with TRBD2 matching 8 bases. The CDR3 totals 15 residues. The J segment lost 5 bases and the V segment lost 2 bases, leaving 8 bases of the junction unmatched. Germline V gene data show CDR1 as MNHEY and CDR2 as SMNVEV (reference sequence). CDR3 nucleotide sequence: TGTGCCAGCAGTTTAGCGACGGGAGGGCCTCACGAGCAGTACTTC. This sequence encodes CASSLATGGPHEQYF.

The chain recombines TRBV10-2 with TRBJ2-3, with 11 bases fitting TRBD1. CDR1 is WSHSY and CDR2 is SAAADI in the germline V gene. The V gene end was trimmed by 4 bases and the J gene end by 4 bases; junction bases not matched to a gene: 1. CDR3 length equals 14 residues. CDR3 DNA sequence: TGCGCCAGCAGTGGGACAGGGGGCGCAGATACGCAGTATTTT. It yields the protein CASSGTGGADTQYF.

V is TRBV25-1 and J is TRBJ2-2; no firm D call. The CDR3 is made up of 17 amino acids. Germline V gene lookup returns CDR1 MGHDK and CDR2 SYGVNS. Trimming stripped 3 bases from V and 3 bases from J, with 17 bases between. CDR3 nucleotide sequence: TGTGCCAGCAGTGATTTTTTGGCGCCACCGGACACCGGGGAGCTGTTTTTT. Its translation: CASSDFLAPPDTGELFF.